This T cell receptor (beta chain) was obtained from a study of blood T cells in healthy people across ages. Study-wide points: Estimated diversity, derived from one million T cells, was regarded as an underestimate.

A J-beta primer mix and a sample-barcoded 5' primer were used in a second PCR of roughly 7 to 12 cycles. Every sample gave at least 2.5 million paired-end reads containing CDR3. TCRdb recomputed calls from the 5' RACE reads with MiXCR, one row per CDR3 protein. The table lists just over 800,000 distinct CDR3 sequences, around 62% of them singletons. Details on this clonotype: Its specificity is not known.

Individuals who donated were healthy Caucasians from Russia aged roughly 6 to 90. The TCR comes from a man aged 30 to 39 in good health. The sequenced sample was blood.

For the CDR3, the DNA is TGTGCCAGCAGTTATCTAGCGGAGGGGGCTGGCAATGAGCAGTTCTTC. It is translated as CASSYLAEGAGNEQFF. The chain carries TRBV6-2 or TRBV6-3 and TRBJ2-1; D assignment may be TRBD1 or TRBD2 (7 bases each). The length of the CDR3 is 16 residues. CDR1 and CDR2 (germline): MNHEY, SVGEGT. V dropped 3 bases and J dropped 6 bases, with 18 bases sitting between them.